This T cell receptor (beta chain) is from a study of T-cell reconstitution after alpha-beta-depleted transplantation in children. Study-level findings and limits: Several hundred rapidly expanded clones from non-depleted graft cells reportedly supplied alpha-beta T cells about two months post-transplant. One year after transplant, T-cell counts and diversity came mostly from newly produced T cells.

Unique molecular identifiers were used to barcode this TCRbeta library. A single record per CDR3 protein comes from TCRdb applying MiXCR to the PCR reads. The sample includes 150,000 to 200,000 distinct CDR3 sequences, roughly 6.5% of them seen just once. Germline V lookup: CDR1 DFQATT, CDR2 SNEGSKA (reference sequence). The CDR3 extends over 16 amino acids. Trimming cost V 2 bases and J 0 bases; bases outside gene matches: 6. This clonotype was seen at least ten times. The target antigen is unknown. The J gene is TRBJ2-7, the V gene TRBV20-1; 11 positions agree with TRBD2. The sequencing here drew on PBMCs, taken before TCRalphabeta/CD19-depleted stem cell transplant. This receptor was obtained from a girl under three years old with combined immunodeficiency, due to receive a stem cell transplant. CDR3 loop: CSARLVTSGSSYEQYF. The CDR3 coding sequence is TGCAGTGCTAGATTAGTTACTAGCGGGAGCTCCTACGAGCAGTACTTC.